Sequencing of this T cell receptor beta chain was carried out in a study of immune heterogeneity within non-small cell lung tumors. Looking at the study overall: Histology included a few squamous cell carcinomas, nine to ten non-squamous carcinomas and 1 unspecified tumor.

Only a few counts were recorded for this clonotype. Trimming took off 6 bases at V and 3 bases at J, with 5 bases between the two ends. The CDR3 consists of 10 residues. From germline, CDR1 is DFQATT and CDR2 SNEGSKA (reference sequence). It was with 32 V and 13 J primers that multiplex PCR amplified TCR beta CDR3. TCRdb itself ran the multiplex PCR reads through MiXCR, one entry per CDR3 protein. The sample holds a few thousand distinct CDR3 sequences, over 45% seen once. Template material comprised bulk tumor genomic DNA at roughly 650 ng per sample. The authors collected several far-apart biopsies from each primary tumor during surgery. Before undergoing curative surgery, patients had newly diagnosed non-small cell lung cancer that was untreated.

V gene TRBV20-1 combines with J gene TRBJ1-2; D unresolved. The TCR sequence derives from a woman in her sixties or seventies with non-small cell lung cancer. The sequencing sample was made of lung tumor tissue. The CDR3 here is CSAPDYGYTF. CDR3 sequence (DNA): TGCAGTGCCCCAGACTATGGCTACACCTTC.